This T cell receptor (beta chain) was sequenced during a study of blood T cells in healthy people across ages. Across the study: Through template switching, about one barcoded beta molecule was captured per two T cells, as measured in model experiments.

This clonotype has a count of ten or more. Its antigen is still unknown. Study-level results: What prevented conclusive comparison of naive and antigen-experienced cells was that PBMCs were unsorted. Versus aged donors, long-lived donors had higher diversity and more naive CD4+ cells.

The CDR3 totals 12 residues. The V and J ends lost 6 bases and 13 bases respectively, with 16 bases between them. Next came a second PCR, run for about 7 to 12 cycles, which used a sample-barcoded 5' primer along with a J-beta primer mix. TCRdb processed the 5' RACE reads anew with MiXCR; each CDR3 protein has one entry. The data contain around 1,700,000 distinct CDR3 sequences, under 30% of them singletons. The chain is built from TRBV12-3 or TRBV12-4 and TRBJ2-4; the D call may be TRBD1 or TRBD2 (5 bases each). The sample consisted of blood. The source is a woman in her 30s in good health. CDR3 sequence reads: CASRGRGWEQYF. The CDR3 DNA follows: TGTGCCAGCAGGGGACGAGGATGGGAGCAGTACTTC.